The sequence of this TCR beta chain was determined in a study of cytomegalovirus exposure and HLA in healthy donors. Study findings and constraints: A few V segments could not be told apart, such as TRBV6-2 and TRBV6-3, and were left out.

The CDR3 totals 12 residues. Looked up from germline, CDR1 is SGHTA and CDR2 is FQGTGA. V lost 3 bases, J lost 12 bases, and 14 bases lay in between. PCR used 60 Vbeta primers and 13 Jbeta primers. Sequenced by immunoSEQ multiplex PCR; TCRdb stores in-frame clones only, minus some. The sample lists approximately 130,000 clones, roughly 9.6% seen once, with 5.5% to 8% in the top ten. This clone was seen a handful of times. Its antigen is not identified. The sequence was obtained from a woman between 40 and 50 years old in good health and CMV-seropositive. The sample taken for sequencing was PBMCs. The chain couples TRBV7-3 to TRBJ1-2; D ambiguous. CDR3 DNA sequence: TGTGCCAGCAGCTTTTCGGACTGCGCCCACACCTTC. Translated: CASSFSDCAHTF.